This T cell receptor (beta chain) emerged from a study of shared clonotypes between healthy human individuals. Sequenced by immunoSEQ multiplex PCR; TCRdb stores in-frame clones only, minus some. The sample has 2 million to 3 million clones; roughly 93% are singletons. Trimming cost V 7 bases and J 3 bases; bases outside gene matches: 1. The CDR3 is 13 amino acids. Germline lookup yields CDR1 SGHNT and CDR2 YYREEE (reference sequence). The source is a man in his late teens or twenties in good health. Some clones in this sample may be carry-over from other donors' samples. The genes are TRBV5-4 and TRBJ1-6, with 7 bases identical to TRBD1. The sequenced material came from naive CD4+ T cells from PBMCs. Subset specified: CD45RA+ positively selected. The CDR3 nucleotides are TGTGCCAGCGGGGACAGCTATAATTCACCCCTCCACTTT. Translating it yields CASGDSYNSPLHF.